A single sample gave rise to the 15 T cell receptor beta chains below, sequenced in a study of T cells after yellow fever vaccination. TCRdb re-analysed the 5' RACE reads in MiXCR, keeping a single row per CDR3 protein. The sample holds around 340,000 distinct CDR3 sequences; about 9.5% are singletons and the top ten take 15% to 20%. Sequenced material: PBMCs, taken on the day of the first yellow fever vaccination. Receptors were obtained from a man aged 18 to 29 who received the YFV17D yellow fever vaccine.

The V call is TRBV7-2, the J call TRBJ2-1; maybe TRBD1 (8 bases). Germline values: CDR1 SGHTA, CDR2 FQGNSA. Trimming stripped 6 bases from V and 1 base from J, with 13 bases between. The CDR3 extends over 15 amino acids. The CDR3 DNA reads as TGTGCCAGCAGACAGGGGGGACTATCCTACAATGAGCAGTTCTTC. Residues: CASRQGGLSYNEQFF.

This clonotype has at least ten counts. The chain combines TRBV18 with TRBJ2-7; TRBD1 is a possible D gene (6 bases). Germline CDR1 reads KGHSH; CDR2 reads LQKENI. The CDR3 runs to 15 residues. The V gene lost 3 bases and the J gene lost 2 bases, with 14 bases spanning the gap. The CDR3 bases are TGTGCCAGCTCACCTGGCAGGGGAAAGCCCTACGAGCAGTACGTC. As protein: CASSPGRGKPYEQYV.

This chain links TRBV6-2 or TRBV6-3 with TRBJ1-5; the match to TRBD1 covers 9 bases. V shed 0 bases and J 1 base; nucleotides not matched to a gene: 10. Germline V gene data show CDR1 as MNHEY and CDR2 as SVGEGT. This CDR3 comprises 19 residues. The CDR3 reads CASSYSRTGESRSNQPQHF. CDR3 nucleotides: TGTGCCAGCAGTTACTCGAGGACAGGGGAGTCTAGGAGCAATCAGCCCCAGCATTTT.

This clonotype was found many times. The chain links TRBV5-6 to TRBJ1-1; D not certain. CDR3 length: 15 amino acids. Germline V lookup: CDR1 SGHDT, CDR2 YYEEEE. The V and J ends lost 0 bases and 1 base respectively, with 10 bases between them. The CDR3 sequence: CASSLDSRRNTEAFF. The CDR3 coding sequence is TGTGCCAGCAGCTTGGATTCCAGGAGGAACACTGAAGCTTTCTTT.

As concerns this clonotype: This may come from a read error, since a much larger clone is one base off. The gene calls are TRBV5-6 and TRBJ2-2; 8 bases are a match to TRBD1. There are 15 residues in the CDR3. The ends lost 4 bases at V and 4 bases at J; junction bases unmatched: 6. Looked up from germline, CDR1 is SGHDT and CDR2 is YYEEEE. CDR3 DNA sequence: TGTGCCAGCAGCCGGACAGGGTGGGTCACCGGGGAGCTGTTTTTT. Protein: CASSRTGWVTGELFF.

This clonotype was observed a handful of times. The chain is built from TRBV6-1 and TRBJ2-2; tentatively, D is TRBD1 or TRBD2 (6 bases each). CDR1 MNHNS and CDR2 SASEGT come from the germline V gene. Trimming left V 8 bases short and J 5 bases short, with 15 bases between. CDR3 length equals 14 residues. CDR3 protein: CASGLTGSTGELFF. CDR3 in DNA: TGTGCCAGCGGACTAACAGGGTCGACCGGGGAGCTGTTTTTT.

The gene calls are TRBV20-1 and TRBJ2-5; a weak D match, TRBD2 (6 bases). The CDR3 is 12 amino acids. Germline lookup yields CDR1 DFQATT and CDR2 SNEGSKA (reference sequence). V shed 5 bases and J shed 7 bases, with 14 bases lying between them. Here the CDR3 reads CSAPGLPGTQYF. As DNA, the CDR3 is TGCAGTGCTCCGGGACTCCCAGGGACCCAGTACTTC.

J is TRBJ2-1 and V is TRBV3-1, with D perhaps matching TRBD2 (6 bases). Trimming shortened V by 0 bases and J by 2 bases, and 11 bases separated the two germline ends. The CDR3 contains 16 residues. The germline V gene has CDR1 LGHDT and CDR2 YNNKEL (reference sequence). This CDR3 is CASSQEWDSTYNEQFF. The CDR3 nucleotides read TGTGCCAGCAGCCAAGAATGGGACTCCACCTACAATGAGCAGTTCTTC.

A few counts support this clonotype. The V call is TRBV5-1, the J call TRBJ1-1; D is ambiguous. There are 16 residues in the CDR3. Per germline, CDR1 SGHRS and CDR2 YFSETQ. The V gene lost 1 base and the J gene lost 3 bases, with 16 bases spanning the gap. The CDR3 loop reads CASSLRGIMAYTEAFF. The CDR3, as DNA: TGCGCCAGCAGCTTGCGGGGTATTATGGCATACACTGAAGCTTTCTTT.

The chain carries TRBV4-3 and TRBJ2-6; D is perhaps TRBD1 or TRBD2 (5 bases each). CDR1 and CDR2 (germline): LGHNA, YSLEER. The CDR3 consists of 19 residues. V gave up 0 bases and J gave up 0 bases, with 15 bases separating them. The CDR3 sequence is CASSQDIAGAISGANVLTF. The CDR3 region has the DNA TGCGCCAGCAGCCAAGATATTGCCGGGGCGATCTCTGGGGCCAACGTCCTGACTTTC.

This clonotype was picked up a small number of times. The genes are TRBV5-1 and TRBJ2-3; D not certain. The CDR3 runs 14 residues. Germline V gene lookup returns CDR1 SGHRS and CDR2 YFSETQ. V gave up 2 bases and J gave up 6 bases, with 13 bases separating them. CDR3 coding DNA: TGCGCCAGCAGCTTCCGTACCTTCGGGGATACGCAGTATTTT. Translated: CASSFRTFGDTQYF.

This sequence joins TRBV7-9 and TRBJ2-5; a possible D gene is TRBD1 (6 bases). Germline lookup yields CDR1 SEHNR and CDR2 FQNEAQ (reference sequence). The CDR3 runs 17 residues. Between the trimmed V and J ends, which lost 4 bases and 4 bases, there was a span of 22 bases. The CDR3 loop is CASSSGGTERGGETQYF. In DNA, the CDR3 is TGTGCCAGCAGCTCCGGTGGTACCGAACGAGGGGGAGAGACCCAGTACTTC. Full variable domain (rest looked up from reference TRBV7-9 and TRBJ2-5): DTGVSQNPRHKITKRGQNVTFRCDPISEHNRLYWYRQTLGQGPEFLTYFQNEAQLEKSRLLSDRFSAERPKGSFSTLEIQRTEQGDSAMYLCASSSGGTERGGETQYFGPGTRLLVL.

This clonotype has just a few counts. This chain uses TRBV6-5 with TRBJ2-2; no definite D call. This CDR3 has 11 residues. V was clipped by 7 bases and J by 6 bases, with 6 bases between them. The germline V gene has CDR1 MNHEY and CDR2 SVGAGI. CDR3 in DNA: TGTGCCAGCACCCAGGCCGGGGAGCTGTTTTTT. Its translation is CASTQAGELFF.

The table lists this clonotype with a few counts. This chain uses TRBV5-1 with TRBJ2-1; either TRBD1 or TRBD2 may fit D (5 bases each). CDR3 length: 15 residues. The germline V gene has CDR1 SGHRS and CDR2 YFSETQ. V was pared by 4 bases and J by 3 bases, with 14 bases between. The CDR3 bases are TGCGCCAGCAGCCCAGGGCAGGGACGCTACAATGAGCAGTTCTTC. Translated: CASSPGQGRYNEQFF.

The chain joins TRBV2 to TRBJ2-1; the D gene is possibly TRBD2 (7 bases). CDR1 is SNHLY and CDR2 is FYNNEI in the germline V gene. V lost 6 bases and J 7 bases, leaving 19 bases between the germline ends. The CDR3 covers 15 residues. This chain's CDR3 is CASRPLAGAGNEQFF. The CDR3 nucleotides are TGTGCCAGCAGACCTCTGGCGGGGGCCGGGAATGAGCAGTTCTTC.